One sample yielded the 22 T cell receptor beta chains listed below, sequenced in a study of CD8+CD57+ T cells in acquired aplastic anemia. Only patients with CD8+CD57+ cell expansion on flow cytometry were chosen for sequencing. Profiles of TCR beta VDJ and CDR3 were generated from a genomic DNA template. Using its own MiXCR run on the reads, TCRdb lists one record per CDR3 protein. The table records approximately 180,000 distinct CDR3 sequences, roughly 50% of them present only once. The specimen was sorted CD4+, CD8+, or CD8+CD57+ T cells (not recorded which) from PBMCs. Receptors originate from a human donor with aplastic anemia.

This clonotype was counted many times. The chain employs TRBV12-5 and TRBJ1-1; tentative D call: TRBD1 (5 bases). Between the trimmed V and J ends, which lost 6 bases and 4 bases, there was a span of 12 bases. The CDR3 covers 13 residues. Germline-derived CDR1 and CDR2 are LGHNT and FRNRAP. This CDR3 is CASGAGVSTEAFF. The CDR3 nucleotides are TGTGCTAGTGGCGCGGGGGTGTCCACTGAAGCTTTCTTT.

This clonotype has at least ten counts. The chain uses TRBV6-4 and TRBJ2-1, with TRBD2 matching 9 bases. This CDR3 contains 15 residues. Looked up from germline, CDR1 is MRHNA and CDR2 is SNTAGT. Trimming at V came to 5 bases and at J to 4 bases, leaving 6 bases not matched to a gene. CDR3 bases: TGTGCCAGCAGTAGTGGCGGGGGGGAATACAATGAGCAGTTCTTC. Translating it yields CASSSGGGEYNEQFF.

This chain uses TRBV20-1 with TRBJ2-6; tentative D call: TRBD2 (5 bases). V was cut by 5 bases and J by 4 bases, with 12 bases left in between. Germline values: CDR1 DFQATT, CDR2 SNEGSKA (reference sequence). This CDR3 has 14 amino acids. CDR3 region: CSAYPPGGANVLTF. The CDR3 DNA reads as TGCAGTGCTTATCCCCCGGGGGGGGCCAACGTCCTGACTTTC.

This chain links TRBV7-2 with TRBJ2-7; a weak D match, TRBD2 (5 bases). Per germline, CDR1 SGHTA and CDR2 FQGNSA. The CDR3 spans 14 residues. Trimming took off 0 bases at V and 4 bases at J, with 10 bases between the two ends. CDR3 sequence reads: CASSLAYGNYEQYF. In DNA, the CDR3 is TGTGCCAGCAGCTTAGCGTACGGGAATTACGAGCAGTACTTC. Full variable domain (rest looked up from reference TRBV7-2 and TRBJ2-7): GAGVSQSPSNKVTEKGKDVELRCDPISGHTALYWYRQSLGQGLEFLIYFQGNSAPDKSGLPSDRFSAERTGGSVSTLTIQRTQQEDSAVYLCASSLAYGNYEQYFGPGTRLTVT.

In DNA form, the CDR3 reads TGTGCCAGCAGCGACGGGACCACGAGAGAGCAGTACTTC. This gives the protein CASSDGTTREQYF. The V and J genes are TRBV6-2 or TRBV6-3 and TRBJ2-7, with D possibly called TRBD1 or TRBD2 (5 bases each). V was shortened by 6 bases and J by 7 bases, with 16 bases between the two germline ends. Germline CDR1 MNHEY, CDR2 SVGEGT. This CDR3 has 13 amino acids.

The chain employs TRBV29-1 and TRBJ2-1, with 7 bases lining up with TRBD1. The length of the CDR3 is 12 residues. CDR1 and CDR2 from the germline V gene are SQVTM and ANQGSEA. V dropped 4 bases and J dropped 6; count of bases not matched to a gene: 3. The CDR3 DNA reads TGCAGCGTTGTGCACAGGGGCAATGAGCAGTTCTTC. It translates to CSVVHRGNEQFF.

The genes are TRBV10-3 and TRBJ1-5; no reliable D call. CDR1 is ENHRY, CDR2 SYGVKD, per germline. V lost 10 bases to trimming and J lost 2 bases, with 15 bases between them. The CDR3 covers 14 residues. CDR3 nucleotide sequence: TGTGCCAGCAGCCCGCTAGTAGGCAATCAGCCCCAGCATTTT. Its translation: CASSPLVGNQPQHF.

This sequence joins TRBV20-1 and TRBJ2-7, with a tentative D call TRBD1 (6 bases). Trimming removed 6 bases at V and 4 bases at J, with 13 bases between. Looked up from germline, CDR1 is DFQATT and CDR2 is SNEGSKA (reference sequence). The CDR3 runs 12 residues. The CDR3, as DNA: TGCAGTGCGAGTCTTACAGGGTACGAGCAGTACTTC. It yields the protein CSASLTGYEQYF.

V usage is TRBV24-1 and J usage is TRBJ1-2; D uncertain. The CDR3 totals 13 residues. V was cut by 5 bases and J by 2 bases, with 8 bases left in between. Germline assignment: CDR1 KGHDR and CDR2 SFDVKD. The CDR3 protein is CATSGPRNYGYTF. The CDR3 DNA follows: TGTGCCACCAGTGGACCAAGAAACTATGGCTACACCTTC.

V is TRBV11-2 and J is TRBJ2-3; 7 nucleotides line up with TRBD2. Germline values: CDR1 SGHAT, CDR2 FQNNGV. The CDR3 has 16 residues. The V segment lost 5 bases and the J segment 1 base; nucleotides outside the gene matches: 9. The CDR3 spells CASSRRGRGGTDTQYF. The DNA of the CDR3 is TGTGCCAGCAGCAGGCGGGGTCGGGGGGGCACAGATACGCAGTATTTT.

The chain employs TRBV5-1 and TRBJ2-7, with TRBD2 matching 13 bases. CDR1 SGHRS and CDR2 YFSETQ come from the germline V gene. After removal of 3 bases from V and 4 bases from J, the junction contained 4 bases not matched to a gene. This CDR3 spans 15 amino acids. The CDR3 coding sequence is TGCGCCAGCAGCTCCGGACTAGCGGGGGAGTACGAGCAGTACTTC. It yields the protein CASSSGLAGEYEQYF.

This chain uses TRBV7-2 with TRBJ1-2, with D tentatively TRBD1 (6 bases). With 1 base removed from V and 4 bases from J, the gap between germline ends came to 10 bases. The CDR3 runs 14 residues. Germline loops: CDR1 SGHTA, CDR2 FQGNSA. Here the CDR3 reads CASSLDARGYGYTF. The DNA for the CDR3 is TGTGCCAGCAGCTTAGACGCCAGGGGCTATGGCTACACCTTC.

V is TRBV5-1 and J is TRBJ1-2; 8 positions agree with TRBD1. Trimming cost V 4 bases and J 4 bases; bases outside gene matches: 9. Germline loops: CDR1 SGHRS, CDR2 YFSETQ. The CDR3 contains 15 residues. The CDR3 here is CASSTGQGSIYGYTF. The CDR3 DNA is TGCGCCAGCAGCACTGGACAGGGTAGTATCTATGGCTACACCTTC.

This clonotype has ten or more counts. In DNA, the CDR3 is TGCGCCAGCAGCTTGGAAGGTTTTCGGGGGGCCTCGGGAAACACCATATATTTT. The encoded protein is CASSLEGFRGASGNTIYF. The V and J genes are TRBV5-1 and TRBJ1-3; weak D call: TRBD1 (6 bases). Per germline, CDR1 SGHRS and CDR2 YFSETQ. V was trimmed by 0 bases and J by 4 bases, leaving 20 bases between them. The CDR3 has 18 residues. Drawing the rest from reference TRBV5-1 and TRBJ1-3, the complete variable domain is KAGVTQTPRYLIKTRGQQVTLSCSPISGHRSVSWYQQTPGQGLQFLFEYFSETQRNKGNFPGRFSGRQFSNSRSEMNVSTLELGDSALYLCASSLEGFRGASGNTIYFGEGSWLTVV.

The CDR3 DNA follows: TGCAGTGCGGACAGACAGGGGGGAAGCTACACCTTC. Translating gives CSADRQGGSYTF. This chain uses TRBV20-1 with TRBJ1-2; the match to TRBD1 covers 9 bases. CDR3 size: 12 residues. Trimming removed 6 bases from V and 9 bases from J; junction bases left unmatched: 8. Germline CDR1 is DFQATT and CDR2 is SNEGSKA (reference sequence).

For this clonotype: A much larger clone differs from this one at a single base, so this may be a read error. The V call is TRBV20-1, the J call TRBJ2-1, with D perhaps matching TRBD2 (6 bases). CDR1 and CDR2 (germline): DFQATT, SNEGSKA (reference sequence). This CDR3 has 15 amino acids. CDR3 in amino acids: CSAPRASAPYNGQFF. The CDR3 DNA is TGCAGTGCCCCAAGGGCTAGCGCTCCGTACAATGGGCAGTTCTTC.

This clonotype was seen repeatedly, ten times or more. CDR3 bases: TGTGCCAGCAGCCCACAGGGGGGAATTGACTATGGCTACACCTTC. Its translation: CASSPQGGIDYGYTF. This chain links TRBV5-6 with TRBJ1-2; 8 bases are shared with TRBD1. In germline, CDR1 is SGHDT, CDR2 YYEEEE. V lost 4 bases and J lost 3; bases outside the gene matches: 8. The CDR3 has 15 amino acids.

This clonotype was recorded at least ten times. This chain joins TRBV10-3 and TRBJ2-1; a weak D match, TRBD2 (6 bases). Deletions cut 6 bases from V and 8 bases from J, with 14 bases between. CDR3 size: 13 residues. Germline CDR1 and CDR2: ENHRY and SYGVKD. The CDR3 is CAIRGGMDYEQFF. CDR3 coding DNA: TGTGCCATCAGAGGAGGGATGGACTATGAGCAGTTCTTC.

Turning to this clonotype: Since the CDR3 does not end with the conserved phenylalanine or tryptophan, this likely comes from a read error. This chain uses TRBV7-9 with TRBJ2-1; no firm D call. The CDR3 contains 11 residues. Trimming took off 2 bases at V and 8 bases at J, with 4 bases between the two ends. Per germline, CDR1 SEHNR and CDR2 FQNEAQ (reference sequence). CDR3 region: CASSLLDEQFL. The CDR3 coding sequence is TGTGCCAGCAGCTTACTGGATGAGCAGTTCCTC.

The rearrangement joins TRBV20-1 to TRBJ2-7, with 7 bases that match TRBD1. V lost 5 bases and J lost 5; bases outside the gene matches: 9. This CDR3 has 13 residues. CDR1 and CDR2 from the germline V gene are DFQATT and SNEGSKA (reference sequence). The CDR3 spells CSAPDRASNEQYF. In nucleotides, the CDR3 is TGCAGTGCTCCAGACAGGGCGTCCAACGAGCAGTACTTC.

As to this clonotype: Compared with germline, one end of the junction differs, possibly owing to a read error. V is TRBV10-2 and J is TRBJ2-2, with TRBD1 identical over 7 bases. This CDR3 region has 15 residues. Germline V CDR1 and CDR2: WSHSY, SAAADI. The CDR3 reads CAINTDRDRTGELFF. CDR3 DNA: TGTGCCATCAACACCGACAGGGATCGAACCGGGGAGCTGTTTTTT.

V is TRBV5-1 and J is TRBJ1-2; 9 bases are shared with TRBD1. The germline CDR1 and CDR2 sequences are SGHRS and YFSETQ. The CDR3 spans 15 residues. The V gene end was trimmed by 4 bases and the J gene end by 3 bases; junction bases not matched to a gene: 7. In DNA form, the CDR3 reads TGCGCCAGCAGCCCCCGGACAGGGGCGGACTATGGCTACACCTTC. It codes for CASSPRTGADYGYTF. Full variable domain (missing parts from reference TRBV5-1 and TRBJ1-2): KAGVTQTPRYLIKTRGQQVTLSCSPISGHRSVSWYQQTPGQGLQFLFEYFSETQRNKGNFPGRFSGRQFSNSRSEMNVSTLELGDSALYLCASSPRTGADYGYTFGSGTRLTVV.